Presented here are 26 T cell receptor beta chains from one specimen sequenced in a study of technical replicates of blood from a handful of donors (dated by TCRdb to the late 2010s). Library preparation was by the immunoSEQ multiplex PCR assay. This immuneACCESS table, as held by TCRdb, lists in-frame sequences with V and J called but not all clones. Of the missing ones, under half trace to an unresolved V gene in checked studies; the others have no known cause. A total of 70,000 to 95,000 clones appear in this sample, roughly 94% of them only once. Over 0.25% of the sample is held by the ten biggest clonotypes. The sequencing input was T cells isolated from PBMCs. The receptors here all came from a human donor in good health.

The chain has TRBV7-2 and TRBJ2-2; D not certain. Germline V gene sequence: CDR1 SGHTA, CDR2 FQGNSA. CDR3 length equals 15 residues. V gave up 5 bases and J gave up 5 bases, with 15 bases separating them. The CDR3 reads CASSRRPSETGELFF. The DNA of the CDR3 is TGTGCCAGCAGCCGGCGACCGTCGGAGACCGGGGAGCTGTTTTTT.

This clone was counted a single time. The chain joins TRBV5-1 to TRBJ2-1; 13 bases are shared with TRBD2. Germline V gene sequence: CDR1 SGHRS, CDR2 YFSETQ. V lost 2 bases to trimming and J lost 7 bases; unmatched junction nucleotides: 3. This CDR3 region has 15 residues. This chain's CDR3 is CASSFGTSGTNEQFF. The CDR3 bases are TGCGCCAGCAGCTTTGGGACTAGCGGGACAAATGAGCAGTTCTTC.

This chain uses TRBV4-2 with TRBJ2-7; TRBD2 agrees at 7 bases. The germline V gene has CDR1 LGHNA and CDR2 YNFKEQ. This CDR3 has 14 amino acids. Trimming cost V 0 bases and J 5 bases; bases outside gene matches: 4. The CDR3 sequence is CASSQDRLADEQYF. For the CDR3, the DNA is TGTGCCAGCAGCCAAGACCGACTAGCCGACGAGCAGTACTTC.

The rearrangement links TRBV15 to TRBJ2-5; 9 nucleotides align to TRBD1. V was clipped by 5 bases and J by 7 bases; unmatched bases: 26. This CDR3 contains 20 residues. Germline-derived CDR1 and CDR2 are LNHNV and YYDKDF (reference sequence). CDR3 protein: CATSRRTLTGGITNWGTQYF. The CDR3 coding sequence is TGTGCCACCAGCCGAAGGACTCTGACAGGGGGAATTACGAATTGGGGGACCCAGTACTTC.

V usage is TRBV6-1 and J usage is TRBJ1-2, with D perhaps TRBD1 (6 bases). This CDR3 is 16 amino acids long. With 2 bases removed from V and 4 bases from J, the gap between germline ends came to 17 bases. Looked up from germline, CDR1 is MNHNS and CDR2 is SASEGT. CDR3 coding DNA: TGTGCCAGCAGTGAATGGCCCCAGACAGGTGTCTATGGCTACACCTTC. Protein: CASSEWPQTGVYGYTF.

V gene TRBV5-4 combines with J gene TRBJ1-2; D is perhaps TRBD1 (5 bases). The CDR3 consists of 15 residues. Germline V gives CDR1 SGHNT, CDR2 YYREEE (reference sequence). V was cut by 0 bases and J by 8 bases, with 17 bases left in between. The DNA of the CDR3 is TGTGCCAGCAGCTTGGGGGCCGTCGGGGGTTTCGGCTACACCTTC. Its protein is CASSLGAVGGFGYTF. Together with reference TRBV5-4 and TRBJ1-2, the CDR3 gives the full variable domain: ETGVTQSPTHLIKTRGQQVTLRCSSQSGHNTVSWYQQALGQGPQFIFQYYREEENGRGNFPPRFSGLQFPNYSSELNVNALELDDSALYLCASSLGAVGGFGYTFGSGTRLTVV.

V usage is TRBV27 and J usage is TRBJ2-5, with D uncertain. This CDR3 has 13 residues. Per germline, CDR1 MNHEY and CDR2 SMNVEV (reference sequence). With 5 bases removed from V and 2 bases from J, the gap between germline ends came to 9 bases. CDR3 bases: TGTGCCAGCAGTCCCAGGTGGCAAGAGACCCAGTACTTC. Its protein product is CASSPRWQETQYF.

The chain employs TRBV5-1 and TRBJ2-3; 14 bases are a match to TRBD2. The CDR3 covers 18 residues. Per germline, CDR1 SGHRS and CDR2 YFSETQ. V trimming: 1 base; J trimming: 4 bases; junction bases outside the gene matches: 8. This CDR3 is CASSLTGLAGVFADTQYF. CDR3 coding DNA: TGCGCCAGCAGCTTGACGGGACTAGCGGGAGTATTTGCAGATACGCAGTATTTT.

The V gene is TRBV28, the J gene TRBJ1-2, with 7 bases identical to TRBD1. The CDR3 loop spans 20 amino acids. CDR1 MDHEN and CDR2 SYDVKM come from the germline V gene. V shed 1 base and J 1 base; nucleotides not matched to a gene: 18. The CDR3 sequence: CASSLSLYGTAPRVNYGYTF. CDR3 nucleotide sequence: TGTGCCAGCAGTTTATCCCTGTATGGGACAGCGCCTAGAGTTAACTATGGCTACACCTTC.

The genes are TRBV28 and TRBJ2-7; the match to TRBD1 covers 8 bases. Per the germline V gene, CDR1 is MDHEN and CDR2 is SYDVKM. Trimming took 1 base from V and 0 from J; bases not matched to a gene: 5. CDR3 length equals 16 residues. The CDR3 region is CASSLSQGVGSYEQYF. CDR3 nucleotides: TGTGCCAGCAGTTTATCACAGGGGGTGGGCTCCTACGAGCAGTACTTC.

This clone was detected only a few times. This chain connects TRBV5-4 to TRBJ2-3; TRBD2 aligns across 8 bases. Per germline, CDR1 SGHNT and CDR2 YYREEE (reference sequence). The J segment lost 6 bases and the V segment lost 3 bases, leaving 15 bases of the junction unmatched. There are 17 residues in the CDR3. The CDR3: CASSSGGAGETRDTQYF. DNA of the CDR3: TGTGCCAGCAGCTCCGGTGGAGCGGGGGAGACGAGGGATACGCAGTATTTT.

This clone was recorded only once. The CDR3 DNA follows: TGTGCCAGTAGGACTAGCGGGATATACAATGAGCAGTTCTTC. The encoded protein is CASRTSGIYNEQFF. The V gene is TRBV19, the J gene TRBJ2-1, with 11 nucleotides matching TRBD2. Germline CDR1 reads LNHDA; CDR2 reads SQIVND (reference sequence). J lost 4 bases, V lost 6 bases, and 2 bases had no gene match. CDR3 size: 14 residues.

This chain joins TRBV11-3 and TRBJ2-2; D is unresolved. The CDR3 spans 14 residues. Germline values: CDR1 SGHNT, CDR2 YENEEA. Trimming left V 5 bases short and J 4 bases short, with 11 bases between. The CDR3 nucleotides read TGTGCCAGCAGCCATTACCGGAGCACCGGGGAGCTGTTTTTT. Amino acids: CASSHYRSTGELFF.

The gene calls are TRBV5-8 and TRBJ1-5; the match to TRBD1 covers 7 bases. The junction had 4 bases not matched to a gene; V was cut back by 0 bases and J by 7 bases. Looked up from germline, CDR1 is SGHTS and CDR2 is YDEGEE. The CDR3 loop spans 14 amino acids. CDR3 sequence: CASSLGRGYQPQHF. The CDR3 DNA reads as TGTGCCAGCAGCTTGGGCAGGGGGTACCAGCCCCAGCATTTT.

The chain carries TRBV6-6 and TRBJ1-3; 8 nucleotides line up with TRBD1. CDR1 and CDR2 from the germline V gene are MNHNY and SVGAGI (reference sequence). With V trimmed by 7 bases and J by 0 bases, 2 bases remained unmatched. This CDR3 region has 14 residues. The CDR3 coding sequence is TGTGCCAGCAAAGGACAGGGCTCTGGAAACACCATATATTTT. Translated, it gives CASKGQGSGNTIYF.

Details on this clone: One end of the junction is discordant with germline, which a read error may explain. The chain joins TRBV29-1 to TRBJ1-1; weak D call: TRBD1 (5 bases). CDR3 length equals 13 residues. Germline V lookup: CDR1 SQVTM, CDR2 ANQGSEA. CDR3 residues: CGVAGRMNTEAFF. DNA of the CDR3: TGCGGCGTAGCAGGGCGGATGAACACTGAAGCTTTCTTT.

The V and J genes are TRBV7-9 and TRBJ2-5, with 7 bases matching TRBD1. Germline CDR1 and CDR2: SEHNR and FQNEAQ (reference sequence). The V segment lost 10 bases and the J segment 4 bases; nucleotides outside the gene matches: 9. The length of the CDR3 is 13 residues. The CDR3: CATATGPRETQYF. The CDR3 DNA follows: TGTGCCACCGCGACAGGGCCCAGAGAGACCCAGTACTTC.

This clone has only one observation. The CDR3 loop is CASSTASGSSFEQFF. CDR3 coding DNA: TGCGCCAGCAGCACAGCTAGCGGGAGCTCTTTTGAGCAGTTCTTC. The V and J genes are TRBV5-1 and TRBJ2-1, with TRBD2 matching 10 bases. The CDR3 loop spans 15 amino acids. V was clipped by 4 bases and J by 9 bases; unmatched bases: 10. Germline CDR1 SGHRS, CDR2 YFSETQ.

CDR3 DNA: TGTGCCAGCAGTGAGGACGGGACAGGGTTCTTCTATGGCTACACCTTC. Translation: CASSEDGTGFFYGYTF. J is TRBJ1-2 and V is TRBV6-1; TRBD1 matches at 9 bases. The CDR3 loop spans 16 amino acids. The trim removed 3 bases at V and 4 bases at J, leaving 9 bases unmatched. Germline CDR1 reads MNHNS; CDR2 reads SASEGT.

The chain couples TRBV9 to TRBJ1-5, with D possibly TRBD1 on 5 matching bases. The CDR3 is made up of 15 amino acids. Germline values: CDR1 SGDLS, CDR2 YYNGEE. Trimming left V 4 bases short and J 5 bases short, with 16 bases between. CDR3 bases: TGTGCCAGCAGCATCCAGGGTAGACCAGATCAGCCCCAGCATTTT. Protein product: CASSIQGRPDQPQHF.

This clone has only one observation. The V and J genes are TRBV5-1 and TRBJ1-2; D remains unclear. CDR1 and CDR2 (germline): SGHRS, YFSETQ. Between the trimmed V and J ends, which lost 7 bases and 1 base, there was a span of 20 bases. This CDR3 comprises 16 residues. The CDR3 loop reads CASPRRTKPNNYGYTF. In nucleotides, the CDR3 is TGCGCCAGCCCACGTAGGACTAAGCCTAATAACTATGGCTACACCTTC.

The chain's CDR3 is CASDRTSGPTYEQYF. The DNA of the CDR3 is TGCGCCAGCGATCGGACTAGCGGACCAACCTACGAGCAGTACTTC. The V gene is TRBV10-1, the J gene TRBJ2-7; TRBD2 agrees at 10 bases. CDR3 length: 15 residues. The trim removed 8 bases at V and 2 bases at J, leaving 9 bases unmatched. CDR1 is WNHNN, CDR2 SYGVQD, per germline (reference sequence).

This clone was detected only once. The chain employs TRBV5-1 and TRBJ2-5; 10 bases are shared with TRBD2. V lost 4 bases and J lost 2; bases outside the gene matches: 8. The CDR3 consists of 16 residues. Germline V lookup: CDR1 SGHRS, CDR2 YFSETQ. The CDR3 spells CASSPRTSGGQETQYF. The CDR3, as DNA: TGCGCCAGCAGCCCCCGGACTAGCGGAGGGCAAGAGACCCAGTACTTC.

This clone appeared once. The chain joins TRBV18 to TRBJ2-3; TRBD2 matches 8 bases. The trim removed 0 bases at V and 2 bases at J, leaving 1 base unmatched. This CDR3 spans 15 amino acids. The germline V gene has CDR1 KGHSH and CDR2 LQKENI. The CDR3 bases are TGTGCCAGCTCACCACCGGGACTAGACACAGATACGCAGTATTTT. Residues: CASSPPGLDTDTQYF.

J is TRBJ2-2 and V is TRBV25-1, with a tentative D call TRBD1 (6 bases). V gave up 6 bases and J gave up 4 bases, with 12 bases separating them. Germline V lookup: CDR1 MGHDK, CDR2 SYGVNS. This CDR3 is 14 amino acids long. CDR3 sequence (DNA): TGTGCCAGCAGGCAACAGGGTAGCACCGGGGAGCTGTTTTTT. Amino acids: CASRQQGSTGELFF.

Here the CDR3 reads CASSGTGIQYF. The CDR3 coding sequence is TGTGCCAGCAGTGGGACAGGCATTCAGTACTTC. The rearrangement uses TRBV2 and TRBJ2-4, with 7 bases that match TRBD1. The ends lost 4 bases at V and 9 bases at J; junction bases unmatched: 0. CDR1 is SNHLY and CDR2 is FYNNEI in the germline V gene. The CDR3 loop spans 11 amino acids.